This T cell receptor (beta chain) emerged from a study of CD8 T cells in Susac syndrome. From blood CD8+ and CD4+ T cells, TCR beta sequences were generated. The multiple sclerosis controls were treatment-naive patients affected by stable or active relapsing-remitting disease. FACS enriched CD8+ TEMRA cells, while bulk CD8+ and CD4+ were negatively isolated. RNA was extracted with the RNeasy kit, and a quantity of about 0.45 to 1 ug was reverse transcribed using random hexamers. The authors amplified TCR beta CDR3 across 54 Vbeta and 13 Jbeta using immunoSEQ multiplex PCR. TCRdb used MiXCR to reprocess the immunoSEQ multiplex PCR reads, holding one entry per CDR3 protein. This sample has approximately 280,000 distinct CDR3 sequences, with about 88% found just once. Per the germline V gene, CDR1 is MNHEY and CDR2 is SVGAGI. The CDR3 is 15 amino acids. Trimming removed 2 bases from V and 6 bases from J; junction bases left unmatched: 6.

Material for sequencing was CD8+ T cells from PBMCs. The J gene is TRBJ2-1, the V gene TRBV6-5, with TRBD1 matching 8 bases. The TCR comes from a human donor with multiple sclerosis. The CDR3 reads CASSYAPQGGNEQFF. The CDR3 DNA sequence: TGTGCCAGCAGTTACGCGCCACAGGGGGGCAATGAGCAGTTCTTC.